The present T cell receptor beta chain was sequenced within a study of blood T cell repertoires in COVID-19. Trimming cost V 4 bases and J 3 bases, with 10 bases left between them. This CDR3 has 14 residues. The germline gives CDR1 LGHDT, CDR2 YNNKEL (reference sequence). As handled by the study authors: The authors estimated nucleated cell counts from reference gene primer amplification. Some clones are missing from TCRdb's copy, which holds only in-frame ones; the method was immunoSEQ multiplex PCR. The D gene and trimming were derived from the DNA, and the V and J assignments and clone size from that table. This table holds about 240,000 clones, 60% to 75% found once.

The clonotype comes from a woman of 80 years or more with acute or convalescent COVID-19. The rearrangement links TRBV3-1 (or the pseudogene TRBV3-2) to TRBJ1-5; D gene ambiguous. Sequencing was carried out using peripheral blood. The CDR3 spells CASSPRENNQPQHF. For the CDR3, the DNA is TGTGCCAGCAGCCCCCGGGAAAACAATCAGCCCCAGCATTTT.